This is a list of T cell receptor beta chains from one sample in a study of breast tumors, draining lymph nodes, adjacent tissues. One entry per CDR3 protein results from TCRdb running MiXCR on the multiplex PCR reads. This table has more than 250,000 distinct CDR3 sequences, over 30% appearing once. The specimen was axillary lymph node tissue. Receptors originate from a female donor with breast cancer. Some clones in this sample may be carry-over from other donors' samples. The CDR3 runs from the conserved cysteine through the conserved F or W. A D gene is named only where the DNA matches it firmly. Clone size appears in some rows only: once, few, many, or a class for an expanded clone.

TRBV6-2/TRBV6-3	NA	NA	TRBJ2-7	13	CASLRGTAYEQYF	TGTGCCAGCCTCCGGGGGACAGCCTACGAGCAGTACTTC
TRBV7-2	TRBD2	many	TRBJ2-1	15	CASSSGTSEYNEQFF	TGTGCCAGCAGCTCCGGGACTAGCGAGTACAATGAGCAGTTCTTC
TRBV5-8	TRBD1	many	TRBJ1-2	14	CASSSGQGSYGYTF	TGTGCCAGCAGTTCCGGACAGGGTAGCTATGGCTACACCTTC
TRBV7-2	TRBD2	many	TRBJ2-3	17	CASSLVGLAEGADTQYF	TGTGCCAGCAGCTTAGTGGGACTAGCGGAGGGAGCAGATACGCAGTATTTT
TRBV6-2/TRBV6-3	TRBD1	NA	TRBJ1-2	14	CASGLGTGVDDYTF	TGTGCCAGCGGGCTCGGGACAGGGGTTGATGACTACACCTTC
TRBV3-1	NA	NA	TRBJ2-7	13	CASSQEWSDEQCF	TGTGCCAGCAGCCAAGAATGGTCCGACGAGCAGTGCTTC
TRBV20-1	NA	many	TRBJ1-3	14	CSAAEADSGNTIYF	TGCAGTGCTGCAGAGGCGGACTCTGGAAACACCATATATTTT
TRBV20-1	TRBD2	many	TRBJ2-1	13	CSANGLETNEQFF	TGCAGTGCTAATGGACTAGAGACCAATGAGCAGTTCTTC
TRBV6-2/TRBV6-3	NA	few	TRBJ2-7	13	CASDSPSSYEQYF	TGTGCCAGCGACTCTCCTAGCTCCTACGAGCAGTACTTC
TRBV27	NA	NA	TRBJ1-3	16	CASSLGYGFAGNTIYF	TGTGCCAGCAGTTTAGGGTATGGGTTCGCTGGAAACACCATATATTTT
TRBV11-2	NA	many	TRBJ2-1	15	CASRQLRGTYNEQFF	TGTGCCAGCAGACAACTTCGGGGGACCTACAATGAGCAGTTCTTC
TRBV20-1	NA	NA	TRBJ1-6	12	CSARYGNSPFHF	TGCAGTGCCAGATATGGGAATTCACCCTTCCACTTT
TRBV5-8	NA	NA	TRBJ2-4	12	CASSLGKNIQYF	TGTGCCAGCAGCTTAGGGAAAAACATTCAGTACTTC
TRBV11-3	TRBD2	few	TRBJ2-1	16	CAGSLVGTSGSSEQFF	TGTGCCGGCAGCTTAGTAGGGACTAGCGGGAGCTCTGAGCAGTTCTTC
TRBV7-2	NA	many	TRBJ2-4	12	CASSLGGNIQYF	TGTGCCAGCAGCTTAGGTGGAAACATTCAGTACTTC
TRBV27	NA	NA	TRBJ2-7	13	CANSLYEAGEQYF	TGTGCCAACAGTTTATACGAGGCTGGCGAGCAGTACTTC
TRBV20-1	TRBD2	many	TRBJ2-2	15	CSASPSGRITGELFF	TGCAGTGCTAGCCCCAGCGGGAGAATCACCGGGGAGCTGTTTTTT
TRBV19	NA	many	TRBJ2-2	15	CASTLGDGNTGELFF	TGTGCCAGTACCCTAGGGGACGGCAACACCGGGGAGCTGTTTTTT
TRBV6-1	NA	many	TRBJ2-1	11	CASSELLGEFF	TGTGCCAGCAGTGAGCTACTAGGCGAGTTCTTC
TRBV19	TRBD1	few	TRBJ2-1	14	CASSINRGNNEQFF	TGTGCCAGCTCTATTAACAGGGGAAACAATGAGCAGTTCTTC
TRBV9	NA	many	TRBJ1-2	13	CASSRGTDYGYTF	TGTGCCAGCAGCAGGGGGACGGACTATGGCTACACCTTC
TRBV5-5	NA	many	TRBJ2-3	15	CASSSGGVGTDTQYF	TGTGCCAGCAGCTCCGGTGGAGTTGGCACAGATACGCAGTATTTT
TRBV28	NA	NA	TRBJ1-4	14	CASSLARGDEKLFF	TGTGCCAGCAGTTTAGCCCGTGGCGATGAAAAACTGTTTTTT
TRBV6-7	TRBD1	NA	TRBJ2-5	15	CASRSRTGVTETQYF	TGTGCCAGCAGGAGCCGGACAGGGGTGACAGAGACCCAGTACTTC
TRBV14	TRBD2	many	TRBJ2-1	15	CASSRYSGLGNEQFF	TGTGCCAGCAGCCGTTATAGCGGGCTGGGCAATGAGCAGTTCTTC
TRBV30	TRBD2	NA	TRBJ2-1	15	CAWFVGLADYNEQFF	TGTGCCTGGTTTGTTGGACTAGCGGATTACAATGAGCAGTTCTTC
TRBV20-1	NA	many	TRBJ2-2	14	CSAKEGEYTGELFF	TGCAGTGCTAAAGAAGGGGAGTACACCGGGGAGCTGTTTTTT
TRBV20-1	TRBD2	many	TRBJ2-1	14	CSALGLAGYNEQFF	TGCAGTGCTCTTGGACTAGCGGGTTACAATGAGCAGTTCTTC
TRBV5-6	NA	many	TRBJ1-5	15	CASSWGVGIDQPQHF	TGTGCCAGCAGCTGGGGTGTGGGTATCGATCAGCCCCAGCATTTT
TRBV5-4	TRBD2	NA	TRBJ2-2	16	CASRASSGRYIGELFF	TGTGCCAGCAGAGCTTCTAGCGGGAGATATATAGGGGAGCTGTTTTTT
TRBV6-6	NA	NA	TRBJ1-2	12	CASSKQGRGYTF	TGTGCCAGCAGTAAACAGGGCCGAGGCTACACCTTC
TRBV25-1	TRBD2	many	TRBJ2-2	13	CASSVGGSRELFF	TGTGCCAGCAGTGTTGGCGGGAGCAGGGAGCTGTTTTTT
TRBV11-2	NA	many	TRBJ2-3	13	CASSAARSYTQYF	TGTGCCAGCAGCGCAGCACGGAGTTATACGCAGTATTTT
TRBV6-4	NA	many	TRBJ1-4	11	CASTECEKLFF	TGTGCCAGCACCGAGTGTGAAAAACTGTTTTTT
TRBV11-3	TRBD2	NA	TRBJ2-5	17	CASSSRQGLGVGETQYF	TGTGCCAGCAGCTCCCGCCAGGGACTAGGAGTCGGAGAGACCCAGTACTTC
TRBV12-3/TRBV12-4	TRBD1	many	TRBJ2-1	13	CASRGQGGNEQFF	TGTGCCAGCAGGGGACAGGGCGGCAATGAGCAGTTCTTC
TRBV19	NA	many	TRBJ1-5	16	CASSRGGTGLNQPQHF	TGTGCCAGTAGTAGGGGGGGTACAGGGCTCAATCAGCCCCAGCATTTT
TRBV11-3	NA	many	TRBJ2-7	12	CASSFIVYEQYF	TGTGCCAGCAGCTTCATCGTCTACGAGCAGTACTTC
TRBV19	NA	many	TRBJ2-3	14	CASRRASSTDTQYF	TGTGCCAGTCGACGGGCCTCTAGCACAGATACGCAGTATTTT
TRBV6-6	NA	NA	TRBJ2-1	14	CATATIPLSNEQFF	TGTGCCACCGCGACTATCCCCCTGTCCAACGAGCAGTTCTTC
TRBV6-6	NA	few	TRBJ1-5	15	CASSHSTQGNQPQHF	TGTGCCAGCAGTCACTCGACCCAAGGCAATCAGCCCCAGCATTTT
TRBV10-3	NA	NA	TRBJ2-3	15	CAISRGGGQTHTQYF	TGTGCCATCAGTCGAGGCGGGGGCCAAACCCATACGCAGTATTTT
TRBV10-3	NA	many	TRBJ1-5	14	CATWTPEGNQPQHF	TGTGCCACCTGGACCCCGGAGGGCAATCAGCCCCAGCATTTT
TRBV5-5	TRBD1	many	TRBJ1-2	14	CAGRRDSSNYGYTF	TGTGCCGGGCGTCGGGACAGCTCTAACTATGGCTACACCTTC
TRBV12-3/TRBV12-4	NA	NA	TRBJ1-1	11	CASSPAGEAFF	TGTGCCAGCAGCCCTGCGGGTGAAGCTTTCTTT
TRBV5-8	NA	many	TRBJ2-7	14	CASSSGGLAYEQYF	TGTGCCAGCAGCTCCGGAGGGTTGGCCTACGAGCAGTACTTC
TRBV6-6	TRBD1	NA	TRBJ1-2	14	CASSYSRTGGGYTF	TGTGCCAGCAGTTACTCGCGGACAGGAGGTGGCTACACCTTC
TRBV28	TRBD1	NA	TRBJ1-2	12	CASRGTVGGYTF	TGTGCCAGCAGGGGGACAGTGGGTGGCTACACCTTC